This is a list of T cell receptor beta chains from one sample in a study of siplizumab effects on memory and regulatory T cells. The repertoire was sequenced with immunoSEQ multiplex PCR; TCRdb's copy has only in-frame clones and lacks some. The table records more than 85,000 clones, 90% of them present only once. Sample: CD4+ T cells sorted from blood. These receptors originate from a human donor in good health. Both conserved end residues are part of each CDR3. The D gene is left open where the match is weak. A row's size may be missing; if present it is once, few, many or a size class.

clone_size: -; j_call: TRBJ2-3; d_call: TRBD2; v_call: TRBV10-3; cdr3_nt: TGTGCCATCAGACCTTCACTAGCGGTTGGCACAGATACGCAGTATTTT; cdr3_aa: CAIRPSLAVGTDTQYF
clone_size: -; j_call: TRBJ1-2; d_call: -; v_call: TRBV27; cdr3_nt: TGTGCCAGCAGTTCGGCGGGTAGGAGCAGTGGCTACACCTTC; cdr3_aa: CASSSAGRSSGYTF
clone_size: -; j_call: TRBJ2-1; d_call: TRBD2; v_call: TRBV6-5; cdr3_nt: TGTGCCAGCAGATTAGCGGGAGCGCCTTACAATGAGCAGTTCTTC; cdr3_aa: CASRLAGAPYNEQFF
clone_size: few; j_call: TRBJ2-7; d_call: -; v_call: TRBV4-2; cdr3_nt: TGTGCCAGCAGCCTCGCAGGGTTTCGGGACGAGCAGTACTTC; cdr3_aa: CASSLAGFRDEQYF
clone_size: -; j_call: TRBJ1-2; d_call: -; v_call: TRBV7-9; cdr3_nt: TGTGCCAGCAGCGATAGAGGGAGGGAGAGCTATGGCTACACCTTC; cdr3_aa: CASSDRGRESYGYTF
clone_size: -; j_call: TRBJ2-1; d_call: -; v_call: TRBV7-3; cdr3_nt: TGTGCCAGCAGCTCCATACGGCGGGGCGAGCAGTTCTTC; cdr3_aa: CASSSIRRGEQFF
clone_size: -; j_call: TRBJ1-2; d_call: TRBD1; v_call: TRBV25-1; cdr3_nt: TGTGCCAGCAGTCCTCGGGACAGGGGGTTCAACTATGGCTACACCTTC; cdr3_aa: CASSPRDRGFNYGYTF
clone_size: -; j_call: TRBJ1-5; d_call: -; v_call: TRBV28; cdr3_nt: TGTGCCAGCAGTCTTGCCAATCAGCCCCAGCATTTT; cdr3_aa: CASSLANQPQHF
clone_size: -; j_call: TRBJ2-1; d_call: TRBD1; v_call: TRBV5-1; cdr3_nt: TGCGCCAGCAGCTTCGGGGACAGTAACAATGAGCAGTTCTTC; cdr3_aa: CASSFGDSNNEQFF
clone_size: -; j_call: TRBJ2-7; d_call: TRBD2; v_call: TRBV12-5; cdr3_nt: TGTGCTAGTGGTTTTTTAACGGGTTCCGCGGGAGGCTACGAGCAGTACTTC; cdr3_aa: CASGFLTGSAGGYEQYF
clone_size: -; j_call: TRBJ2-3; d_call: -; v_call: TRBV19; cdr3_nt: TGTGCCAGTACCCCCGGGACTAGCACAGATACGCAGTATTTT; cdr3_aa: CASTPGTSTDTQYF
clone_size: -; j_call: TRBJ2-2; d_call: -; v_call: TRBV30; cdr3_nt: TGTGCCTGGAATCCTCTGAGGGCGGGCGGGGAGCTGTTTTTT; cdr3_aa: CAWNPLRAGGELFF
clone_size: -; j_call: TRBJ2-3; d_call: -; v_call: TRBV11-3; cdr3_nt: TGTGCCAGCAGCTTAGGGCGGGATACGCAGTATTTT; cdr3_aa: CASSLGRDTQYF
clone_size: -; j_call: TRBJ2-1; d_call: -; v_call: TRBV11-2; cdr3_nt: TGTGCCAGCAGCTTGGGAGGTTTCCCAACGCAGTTCTTC; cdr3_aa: CASSLGGFPTQFF
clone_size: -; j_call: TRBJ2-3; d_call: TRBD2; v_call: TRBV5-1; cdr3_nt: TGCGCCAGCAGCTTGGGGGGACTAGCGGCGAGCACAGATACGCAGTATTTT; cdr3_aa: CASSLGGLAASTDTQYF
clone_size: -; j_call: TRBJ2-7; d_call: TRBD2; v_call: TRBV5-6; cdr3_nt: TGTGCCAGCAGCCCCGGGTGGCGGGAGGATACCTACGAGCAGTACTTC; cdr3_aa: CASSPGWREDTYEQYF
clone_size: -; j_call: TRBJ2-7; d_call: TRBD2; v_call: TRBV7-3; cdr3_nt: TGTGCCAGCAGCGACCGGACTAGCGGGTCCTACGAGCAGTACTTC; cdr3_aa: CASSDRTSGSYEQYF
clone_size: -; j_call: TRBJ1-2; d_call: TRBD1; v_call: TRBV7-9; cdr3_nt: TGTGCCAGCAGCCATACGACGGGAGGGACAGAGGCAAACTATGGCTACACCTTC; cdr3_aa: CASSHTTGGTEANYGYTF
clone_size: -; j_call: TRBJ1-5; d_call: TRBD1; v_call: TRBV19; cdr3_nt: TGTGCCAGTCGACTAGGGGGCGGCAATCAGCCCCAGCATTTT; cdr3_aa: CASRLGGGNQPQHF
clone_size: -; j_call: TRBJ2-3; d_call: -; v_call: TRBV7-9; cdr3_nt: TGTGCCAGCAGCTCCTTTAGCACAACTGAGGATACGCAGTATTTT; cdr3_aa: CASSSFSTTEDTQYF
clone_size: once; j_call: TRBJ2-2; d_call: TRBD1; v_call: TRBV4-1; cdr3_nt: TGCGCCAGCAGCCAAAGGACAGGGGACGGGGAGCTGTTTTTT; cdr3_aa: CASSQRTGDGELFF
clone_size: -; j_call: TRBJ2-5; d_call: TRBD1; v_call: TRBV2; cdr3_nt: TGTGCCACCAACAGGGGGAGCAAAGAGACCCAGTACTTC; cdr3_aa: CATNRGSKETQYF
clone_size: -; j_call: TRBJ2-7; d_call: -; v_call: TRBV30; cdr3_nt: TGTGCCTGGAGACGTGGCCTCTACGAGCAGTACTTC; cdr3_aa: CAWRRGLYEQYF
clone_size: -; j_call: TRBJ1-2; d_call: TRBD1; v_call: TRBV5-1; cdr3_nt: TGCGCCAGCAGCCCGGACAGGGAAAGGCGCGGCTACACCTTC; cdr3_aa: CASSPDRERRGYTF
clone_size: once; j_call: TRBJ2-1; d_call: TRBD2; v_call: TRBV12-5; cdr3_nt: TGTGCTAGTGGACTTTCACTAGCGGGAGGGCCGGGTGAGCAGTTCTTC; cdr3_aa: CASGLSLAGGPGEQFF
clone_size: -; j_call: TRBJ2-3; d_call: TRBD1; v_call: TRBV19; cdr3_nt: TGTGCCAGTAGTATTAGACAGGGCTCAGATACGCAGTATTTT; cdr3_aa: CASSIRQGSDTQYF
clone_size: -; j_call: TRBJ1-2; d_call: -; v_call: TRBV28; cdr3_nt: TGTGCCAGCAGTTTCTTCCGTGTAACAGCCGATGGCTACACCTTC; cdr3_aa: CASSFFRVTADGYTF
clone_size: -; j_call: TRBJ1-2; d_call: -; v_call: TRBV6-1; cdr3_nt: TGTGCCAGCAGTGCCAACCGACAGAATGGCTACACCTTC; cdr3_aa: CASSANRQNGYTF
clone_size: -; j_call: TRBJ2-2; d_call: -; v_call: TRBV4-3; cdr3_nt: TGCGCCAGCAGCCAAGATCGACCCCCGAACACCGGGGAGCTGTTTTTT; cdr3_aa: CASSQDRPPNTGELFF
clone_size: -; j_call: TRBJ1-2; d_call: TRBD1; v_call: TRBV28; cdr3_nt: TGTGCCAGCAGAGAAACAGGGGGCTATTATGGCTACACCTTC; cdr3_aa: CASRETGGYYGYTF
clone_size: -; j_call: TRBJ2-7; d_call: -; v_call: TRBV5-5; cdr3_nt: TGTGCCAGCAGCTTTTTCCCCTTAGGAGGGAGCGCCTACGAGCAGTACTTC; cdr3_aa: CASSFFPLGGSAYEQYF
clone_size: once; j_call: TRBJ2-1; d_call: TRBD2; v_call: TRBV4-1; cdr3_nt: TGCGCCAGCAGCCACCTAGCGGGTGAGCAGTTCTTC; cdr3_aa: CASSHLAGEQFF